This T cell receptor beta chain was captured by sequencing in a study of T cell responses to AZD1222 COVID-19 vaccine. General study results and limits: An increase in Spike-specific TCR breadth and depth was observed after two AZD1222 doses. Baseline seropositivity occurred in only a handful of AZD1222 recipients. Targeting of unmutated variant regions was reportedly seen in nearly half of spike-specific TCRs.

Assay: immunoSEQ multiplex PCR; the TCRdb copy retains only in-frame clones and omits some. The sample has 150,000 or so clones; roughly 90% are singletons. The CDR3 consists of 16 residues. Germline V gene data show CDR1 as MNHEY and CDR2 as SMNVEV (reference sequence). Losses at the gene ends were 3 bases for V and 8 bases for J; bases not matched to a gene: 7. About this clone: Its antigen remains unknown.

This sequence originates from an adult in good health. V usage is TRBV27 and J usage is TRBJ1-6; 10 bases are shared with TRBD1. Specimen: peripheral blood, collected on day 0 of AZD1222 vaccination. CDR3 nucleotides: TGTGCCAGCAGTTTCCTCGGGGACAGGGGAGATTCACCCCTCCACTTT. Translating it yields CASSFLGDRGDSPLHF.